The present T cell receptor beta chain was sequenced within a study of blood T cell repertoires in COVID-19. On the study more broadly: From the United States, Italy and Spain came samples of acute and convalescent COVID-19.

Trimming shortened V by 6 bases and J by 0 bases, and 13 bases separated the two germline ends. Germline assignment: CDR1 MNHEY and CDR2 SMNVEV (reference sequence). The CDR3 has 15 amino acids. Original processing methods: Researchers report that nucleated cell counts were estimated from reference gene primer amplification. Generated by immunoSEQ multiplex PCR, the TCRdb table keeps only in-frame clones and is missing some. V and J calls and clone size come straight from that table; D and trimming were deduced from the DNA. Altogether hundreds of thousands of clones are present, 85% to 90% being singletons, with the ten largest covering 7.8%.

This TCR came from a woman aged 45-59 years with COVID-19, enrolled during active disease. Sequencing was carried out using peripheral blood. This sequence joins TRBV27 and TRBJ2-3, with a possible D match to TRBD2 (6 bases). CDR3: CASSSLAGSTDTQYF. For the CDR3, the DNA is TGTGCCAGCAGCTCTTTGGCGGGGAGCACAGATACGCAGTATTTT.